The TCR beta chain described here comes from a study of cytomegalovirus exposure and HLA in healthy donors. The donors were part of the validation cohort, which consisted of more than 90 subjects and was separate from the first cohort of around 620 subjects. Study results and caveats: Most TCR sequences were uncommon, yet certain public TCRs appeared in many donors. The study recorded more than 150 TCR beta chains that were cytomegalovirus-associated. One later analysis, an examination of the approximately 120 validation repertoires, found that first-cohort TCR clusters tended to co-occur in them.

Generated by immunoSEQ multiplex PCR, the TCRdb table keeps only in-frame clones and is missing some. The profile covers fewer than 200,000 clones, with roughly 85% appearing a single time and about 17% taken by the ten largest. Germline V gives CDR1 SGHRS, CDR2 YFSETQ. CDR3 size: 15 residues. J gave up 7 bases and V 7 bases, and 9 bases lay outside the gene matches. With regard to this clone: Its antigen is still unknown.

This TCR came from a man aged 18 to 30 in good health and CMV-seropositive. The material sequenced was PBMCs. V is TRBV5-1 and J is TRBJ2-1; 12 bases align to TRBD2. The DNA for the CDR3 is TGCGCCAGCGGCCCGACTAGCGGGAGTTTGAATGAGCAGTTCTTC. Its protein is CASGPTSGSLNEQFF.